One sample yielded the 27 T cell receptor beta chains listed below, sequenced in a study of cytomegalovirus exposure and HLA in healthy donors. The PCR was carried out with 60 Vbeta primers and 13 Jbeta primers. Profiling relied on immunoSEQ multiplex PCR, and the TCRdb table lists in-frame clones only, not all of them. The sample lists 150,000 to 200,000 clones; 82% were seen once. Sequencing was done on a sample of PBMCs. The source is a boy under 10 years old in good health and CMV-seronegative.

This clone was seen a handful of times. The V call is TRBV11-1, the J call TRBJ2-3; maybe TRBD2 (6 bases). The ends were cut back, 3 bases at V and 2 bases at J, with 15 bases in the middle. Germline CDR1 is SGHAT and CDR2 is FQDESV (reference sequence). The CDR3 length is 16 residues. The chain's CDR3 is CASSLDPGDFTDTQYF. The CDR3 DNA sequence: TGTGCCAGCAGCTTGGATCCCGGGGACTTCACAGATACGCAGTATTTT.

This chain's CDR3 is CASSFQTSGGETQYF. The CDR3 DNA follows: TGTGCCAGCAGCTTCCAGACTAGCGGGGGGGAGACCCAGTACTTC. The V gene is TRBV7-2, the J gene TRBJ2-5; 13 nucleotides match TRBD2. The CDR3 consists of 15 residues. CDR1 and CDR2 (germline): SGHTA, FQGNSA. Losses at the gene ends were 3 bases for V and 5 bases for J; bases not matched to a gene: 3.

The gene calls are TRBV5-1 and TRBJ2-3; possibly TRBD1 for D (6 bases). Trimming took off 3 bases at V and 4 bases at J, with 9 bases between the two ends. CDR3 length equals 13 residues. From germline, CDR1 is SGHRS and CDR2 YFSETQ. The CDR3: CASSSQGADTQYF. As DNA, the CDR3 is TGCGCCAGCAGCTCACAGGGCGCAGATACGCAGTATTTT. Using reference TRBV5-1 and TRBJ2-3 for the parts outside the CDR3, the full variable domain is KAGVTQTPRYLIKTRGQQVTLSCSPISGHRSVSWYQQTPGQGLQFLFEYFSETQRNKGNFPGRFSGRQFSNSRSEMNVSTLELGDSALYLCASSSQGADTQYFGPGTRLTVL.

The chain employs TRBV4-3 and TRBJ2-2, with 9 nucleotides matching TRBD2. The CDR3 has 18 amino acids. The ends lost 0 bases at V and 4 bases at J; junction bases unmatched: 9. Germline loops: CDR1 LGHNA, CDR2 YSLEER. The CDR3 coding sequence is TGCGCCAGCAGCCAAGATAACCAAGCGGGGGGTTTCACCGGGGAGCTGTTTTTT. This encodes CASSQDNQAGGFTGELFF.

Only a few counts were recorded for this clone. The V and J genes are TRBV7-9 and TRBJ2-3; 7 bases are a match to TRBD1. The CDR3 consists of 15 residues. Looked up from germline, CDR1 is SEHNR and CDR2 is FQNEAQ (reference sequence). Trimming took 5 bases from V and 3 from J; bases not matched to a gene: 8. CDR3 coding DNA: TGTGCCAGCAGCCAGGGGACAGATTATACAGATACGCAGTATTTT. It specifies CASSQGTDYTDTQYF.

The chain carries TRBV9 and TRBJ2-7, with 9 nucleotides matching TRBD1. CDR3 length equals 15 residues. The ends lost 0 bases at V and 5 bases at J; junction bases unmatched: 6. The germline V gene encodes CDR1 SGDLS and CDR2 YYNGEE. CDR3 loop: CASSVVGTGRNEQYF. Here the CDR3 DNA reads TGTGCCAGCAGCGTAGTGGGGACAGGGAGAAACGAGCAGTACTTC.

The chain couples TRBV11-1 to TRBJ2-5; D gene uncertain. Germline assignment: CDR1 SGHAT and CDR2 FQDESV (reference sequence). The CDR3 is 16 amino acids. V lost 5 bases and J 4 bases, leaving 20 bases between the germline ends. The CDR3 coding sequence is TGTGCCAGCAGCCTCGACGGCCCCAGCGTAGGAGAGACCCAGTACTTC. Encoded protein: CASSLDGPSVGETQYF.

J is TRBJ1-6 and V is TRBV7-9; D might be TRBD1 (5 bases). This CDR3 is 16 amino acids long. The ends were cut back, 4 bases at V and 10 bases at J, with 20 bases in the middle. CDR1 and CDR2 (germline): SEHNR, FQNEAQ (reference sequence). The CDR3 sequence is CASSSLSAGSNSPLHF. CDR3 nucleotides: TGTGCCAGCAGCTCCTTGTCCGCAGGGTCTAACTCACCCCTCCACTTT.

V is TRBV5-1 and J is TRBJ1-2, with 8 positions matching TRBD1. J gave up 6 bases and V 4 bases, and 5 bases lay outside the gene matches. Germline-derived CDR1 and CDR2 are SGHRS and YFSETQ. The CDR3 consists of 13 residues. CDR3 region: CASSPGGVDGYTF. As DNA, the CDR3 is TGCGCCAGCAGCCCAGGGGGCGTTGATGGCTACACCTTC.

This sequence joins TRBV5-1 and TRBJ1-1; perhaps TRBD1 as D (5 bases). The CDR3 consists of 13 residues. Per germline, CDR1 SGHRS and CDR2 YFSETQ. The V end was cut by 4 bases, the J end by 4 bases, with 11 bases between. The CDR3 DNA sequence: TGCGCCAGCAGCCAGGGATTCGGCACTGAAGCTTTCTTT. Its translation is CASSQGFGTEAFF.

The rearrangement joins TRBV4-1 to TRBJ2-3, with TRBD1 matching over 9 bases. The CDR3 sequence is 16 residues long. The ends lost 1 base at V and 3 bases at J; junction bases unmatched: 5. In germline, CDR1 is MGHRA, CDR2 YSYEKL. The CDR3 DNA reads as TGCGCCAGCAGCCAAGCCCCCGGACAGGGGACAGATACGCAGTATTTT. This translates into CASSQAPGQGTDTQYF.

The chain uses TRBV5-4 and TRBJ1-1; 9 nucleotides agree with TRBD1. Germline values: CDR1 SGHNT, CDR2 YYREEE (reference sequence). V dropped 3 bases and J dropped 6; count of bases not matched to a gene: 9. The CDR3 length is 15 residues. CDR3 in DNA: TGTGCCAGCAGCTATCCTACAGGGGGCGGCGCTGAAGCTTTCTTT. Translating gives CASSYPTGGGAEAFF.

This clone was counted between two and nine times. The J gene is TRBJ2-1, the V gene TRBV5-6, with 8 bases identical to TRBD2. The CDR3 contains 13 residues. The V gene end was trimmed by 10 bases and the J gene end by 4 bases; junction bases not matched to a gene: 7. Germline-derived CDR1 and CDR2 are SGHDT and YYEEEE. CDR3 nucleotides: TGTGCCGACGGGCGCGGGGGGTACAATGAGCAGTTCTTC. This sequence encodes CADGRGGYNEQFF.

The rearrangement joins TRBV9 to TRBJ2-1; TRBD1 is a possible D gene (6 bases). The CDR3 extends over 14 amino acids. The germline V and J ends were trimmed by 0 bases and 15 bases, with 19 bases remaining between them. Germline CDR1 and CDR2: SGDLS and YYNGEE. The CDR3 DNA reads TGTGCCAGCAGCGTAGGAGGGGAATATGACAGGCGGTTCTTC. As protein: CASSVGGEYDRRFF.

The CDR3: CASSESLARETQYF. The CDR3 region has the DNA TGCGCCAGCAGTGAGTCGCTAGCGAGGGAGACCCAGTACTTC. The chain is built from TRBV10-2 and TRBJ2-5, with a tentative D call TRBD2 (6 bases). The CDR3 has 14 amino acids. Germline-derived CDR1 and CDR2 are WSHSY and SAAADI. Between the trimmed V and J ends, which lost 0 bases and 5 bases, there was a span of 10 bases.

This clone was seen only a few times. The chain recombines TRBV6-8 with TRBJ2-5; TRBD2 might be the D (6 bases). Between the trimmed V and J ends, which lost 9 bases and 5 bases, there was a span of 10 bases. The CDR3 covers 11 residues. Germline CDR1 reads MNHGY; CDR2 reads SAAAGT. The CDR3 spells CAREGRETQYF. In DNA, the CDR3 is TGTGCCAGAGAGGGGAGGGAGACCCAGTACTTC.

The V call is TRBV21-1, the J call TRBJ1-2; TRBD1, as called in the table, went unchecked against the DNA. TRBV21-1 corresponds to a pseudogene. This CDR3 comprises 12 residues. The CDR3 sequence: CASSNKGHGYTF. The DNA for the CDR3 is TGTGCCAGCAGCAATAAGGGGCACGGCTACACCTTC.

This clone came up a few times. The gene calls are TRBV5-1 and TRBJ1-4; D is possibly TRBD1 (6 bases). V was trimmed by 2 bases and J by 3 bases, leaving 14 bases between them. There are 16 residues in the CDR3. Per the germline V gene, CDR1 is SGHRS and CDR2 is YFSETQ. Here the CDR3 reads CASSLAWDTSNEKLFF. DNA of the CDR3: TGCGCCAGCAGCTTAGCCTGGGACACCTCTAATGAAAAACTGTTTTTT.

V usage is TRBV5-1 and J usage is TRBJ2-7; no firm D call. There are 14 residues in the CDR3. CDR1 and CDR2 (germline): SGHRS, YFSETQ. The V gene lost 0 bases and the J gene lost 5 bases, with 12 bases spanning the gap. The CDR3 reads CASSLAGGLNEQYF. The CDR3 coding sequence is TGCGCCAGCAGCTTGGCGGGTGGCCTGAACGAGCAGTACTTC.

The genes are TRBV4-3 and TRBJ1-5, with D tentatively TRBD1 (6 bases). The CDR3 runs to 17 residues. Looked up from germline, CDR1 is LGHNA and CDR2 is YSLEER. V was cut by 0 bases and J by 9 bases, with 21 bases left in between. CDR3 sequence reads: CASSQELGAPFHWPQHF. The DNA for the CDR3 is TGCGCCAGCAGCCAAGAGCTGGGGGCCCCTTTTCATTGGCCCCAGCATTTT.

A few counts support this clone. The rearrangement uses TRBV7-9 and TRBJ2-1; no firm D call. The V and J ends lost 8 bases and 4 bases respectively, with 9 bases between them. Germline assignment: CDR1 SEHNR and CDR2 FQNEAQ (reference sequence). This CDR3 has 12 amino acids. The CDR3 sequence: CASQYGYNEQFF. The DNA for the CDR3 is TGTGCCAGCCAGTATGGTTACAATGAGCAGTTCTTC.

The V gene is TRBV4-3, the J gene TRBJ2-1; maybe TRBD1 (5 bases). Germline CDR1 and CDR2: LGHNA and YSLEER. This CDR3 is built from 15 residues. V was clipped by 4 bases and J by 5 bases, with 15 bases between them. CDR3 coding DNA: TGCGCCAGCAGCCTTGGGGCCCCCGCGCACAATGAGCAGTTCTTC. Amino acids: CASSLGAPAHNEQFF.

For this clone: Other DNA variants within this sample encode the same CDR3. The chain links TRBV5-1 to TRBJ1-2; D ambiguous. Trimming stripped 0 bases from V and 0 bases from J, with 3 bases between. Germline V gene lookup returns CDR1 SGHRS and CDR2 YFSETQ. This CDR3 has 13 amino acids. CDR3 nucleotide sequence: TGCGCCAGCAGCTTGGCAGCTAACTATGGCTACACCTTC. Translation gives CASSLAANYGYTF.

This chain links TRBV6-5 with TRBJ1-3; D is unresolved. V dropped 6 bases and J dropped 0 bases, with 6 bases sitting between them. Germline V gene lookup returns CDR1 MNHEY and CDR2 SVGAGI. This CDR3 spans 13 amino acids. This CDR3 is CASSPDSGNTIYF. The CDR3 DNA follows: TGTGCCAGCAGCCCAGACTCTGGAAACACCATATATTTT.

The J gene is TRBJ2-1, the V gene TRBV19; 7 bases map to TRBD1. J lost 0 bases, V lost 6 bases, and 5 bases had no gene match. Germline lookup yields CDR1 LNHDA and CDR2 SQIVND (reference sequence). The CDR3 sequence is 15 residues long. The CDR3 sequence: CASSPTGSSYNEQFF. CDR3 nucleotide sequence: TGTGCCAGTAGCCCGACAGGGTCCTCCTACAATGAGCAGTTCTTC.

This rearrangement joins TRBV27 to TRBJ1-4; D might be TRBD1 (5 bases). The CDR3 has 19 amino acids. Trimming pared 6 bases from V and 0 bases from J, leaving 23 bases between. The germline gives CDR1 MNHEY, CDR2 SMNVEV (reference sequence). The DNA for the CDR3 is TGTGCCAGCAGAGAGAGATCTGGACAAGGACGGGCAACTAATGAAAAACTGTTTTTT. This gives the protein CASRERSGQGRATNEKLFF.

The V gene is TRBV5-1, the J gene TRBJ2-5, with TRBD1 as a possible D gene (6 bases). The CDR3 loop spans 13 amino acids. Germline V gives CDR1 SGHRS, CDR2 YFSETQ. V lost 3 bases and J 3 bases, leaving 9 bases between the germline ends. CDR3 loop: CASSWTDKETQYF. Written as DNA, the CDR3 is TGCGCCAGCAGCTGGACAGATAAAGAGACCCAGTACTTC.